Included here is one TCR beta chain sequence, with context. Which antigen it targets is not known. It has no much larger one-base neighbor in the sample; base qualities were not kept. The data were taken from a study of graft-versus-host responses after intestinal transplantation (dated by TCRdb to the early 2020s). Some background on the complete study: Recipients received multivisceral, liver-intestinal, or isolated intestinal transplants. All recipients received anti-thymocyte globulin induction followed by maintenance tacrolimus and steroids for about three years. Graft-versus-host and host-versus-graft alloreactive T cell clones were tracked in the graft, circulation and bone marrow after intestinal transplantation using bulk TCR-beta CDR3 sequencing. To identify alloreactive clones, pre-transplant mixed lymphocyte reaction products were sequenced and then compared with unstimulated pre-transplant donor and recipient T cells. A cohort of about 25 intestinal transplant recipients, including one retransplant, was enrolled, and 3 patients lacking pretransplant specimens were excluded. A peak of at least 4% donor T cells among recipient peripheral blood mononuclear cells was the definition used for donor T cell macrochimerism. Samples from three later patients were sequenced in-house on an Illumina MiSeq with MiXCR processing rather than by the commercial service.

The time point label on this specimen signifies: cells obtained before transplantation from donor or recipient. CD3+CD4+ and CD3+CD8+ populations were FACS-sorted from unstimulated pre-transplant donor and recipient cells taken from spleen or lymph nodes. The library came from the immunoSEQ multiplex PCR assay. For most patients, genomic DNA was isolated with the Qiagen DNeasy Blood and Tissue Kit and sent frozen to Adaptive Biotechnologies for TCR sequencing. For most patients, high-throughput TCR-beta CDR3 sequencing of genomic DNA was performed by Adaptive Biotechnologies. As for the original processing: Adaptive's ImmunoSEQ software supplied the TCR sequencing data for 18 patients, while MiXCR and VDJtools were used to process a few other patients. CD4 versus CD8 sorting errors were corrected by removing sequences found in both subsets at a frequency ratio below 5:1. CDR3 nucleotide sequences shared between donor and recipient were removed because their origin could not be assigned. At least 2-fold expansion over unstimulated cells and a minimum CFSE-low frequency of 0.002% (template counts) or 0.001% (read counts) were required for clones to be classified as alloreactive. Mappable clones were those detected in sequenced pre-transplant spleen, lymph node, or MLR CFSE-low populations of the donor or recipient. The cumulative frequency of alloreactive clones was calculated as a percentage of all sequences, weighted by copy number. The source is immuneACCESS, and TCRdb retained only in-frame sequences with V and J called. Part of the clones is not carried over; for the studies checked, unresolved V genes explain less than half of this, and the remainder is unexplained. Clonal size and the V and J genes are those of that table, whereas D and trimming came from the DNA. Present in this sample are fewer than 95,000 clones, 85% to 95% of which were seen just once. The ten largest clonotypes hold 2% to 2.5% of the sample.

Findings and caveats that apply to the study as a whole: Conclusions were limited by the relatively low number and heterogeneity of intestinal transplant patients. Early after transplant, declines in HvG clones were associated with peak levels of circulating GvH clones. Patients with donor T cell macrochimerism had high GvH to HvG T cell clonal ratios in their allografts. GvH clones were found in recipient bone marrow, and some of the GvH clones appeared earlier in ileal mucosa or blood, which is consistent with an intestinal mucosal origin.

The CDR1 and CDR2 encoded by the germline V gene are SGHRS and YFSETQ. After removal of 1 base from V and 5 bases from J, the junction retains 4 bases not matched to a gene. Reading from cysteine to phenylalanine, the CDR3 counts 16 amino acids. The entry retains the CDR3 DNA only, 48 bases that are in frame from base 1. This specimen consisted of unstimulated CD8+ T cells sorted from spleen or lymph node cells, obtained before intestinal transplant. The chain joins TRBV5-1 to TRBJ2-2, with TRBD1 matching 11 junction bases. The receptor's source is a human donor who received an intestinal transplant. The nucleotide sequence is TGCGCCAGCAGCTTGAGGACAGGGGGCCGGACCGGGGAGCTGTTTTTT. This yields the protein CASSLRTGGRTGELFF.